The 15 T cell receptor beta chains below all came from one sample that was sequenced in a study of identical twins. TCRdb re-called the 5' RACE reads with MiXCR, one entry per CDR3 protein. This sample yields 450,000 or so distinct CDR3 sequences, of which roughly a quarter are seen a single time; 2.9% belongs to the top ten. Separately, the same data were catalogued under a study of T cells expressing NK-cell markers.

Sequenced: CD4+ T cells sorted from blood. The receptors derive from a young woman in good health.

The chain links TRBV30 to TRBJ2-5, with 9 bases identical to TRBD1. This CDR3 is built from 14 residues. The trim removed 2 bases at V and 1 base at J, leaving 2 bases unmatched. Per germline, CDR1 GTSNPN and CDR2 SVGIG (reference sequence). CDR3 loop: CAWSRTGAQETQYF. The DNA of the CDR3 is TGTGCCTGGAGTAGGACAGGGGCCCAAGAGACCCAGTACTTC.

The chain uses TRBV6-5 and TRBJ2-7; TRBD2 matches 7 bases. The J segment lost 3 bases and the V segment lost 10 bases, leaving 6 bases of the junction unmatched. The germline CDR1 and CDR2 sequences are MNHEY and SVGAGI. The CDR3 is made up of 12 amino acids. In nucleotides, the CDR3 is TGTGCCACTTGGGGGGGAAACTACGAGCAGTACTTC. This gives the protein CATWGGNYEQYF.

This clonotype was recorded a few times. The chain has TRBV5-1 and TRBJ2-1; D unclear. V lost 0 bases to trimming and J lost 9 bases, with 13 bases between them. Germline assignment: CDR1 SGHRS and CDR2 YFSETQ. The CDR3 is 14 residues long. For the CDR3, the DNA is TGCGCCAGCAGCTTGGGCGTATGGGTTGGTGAGCAGTTCTTC. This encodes CASSLGVWVGEQFF.

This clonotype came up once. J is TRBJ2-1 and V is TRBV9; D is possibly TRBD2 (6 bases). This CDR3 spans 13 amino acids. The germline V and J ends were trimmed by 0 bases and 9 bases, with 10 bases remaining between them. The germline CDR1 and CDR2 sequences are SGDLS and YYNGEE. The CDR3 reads CASSVGLEAEQFF. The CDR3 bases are TGTGCCAGCAGCGTAGGACTAGAGGCTGAGCAGTTCTTC. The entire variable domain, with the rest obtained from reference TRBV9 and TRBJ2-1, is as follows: DSGVTQTPKHLITATGQRVTLRCSPRSGDLSVYWYQQSLDQGLQFLIQYYNGEERAKGNILERFSAQQFPDLHSELNLSSLELGDSALYFCASSVGLEAEQFFGPGTRLTVL.

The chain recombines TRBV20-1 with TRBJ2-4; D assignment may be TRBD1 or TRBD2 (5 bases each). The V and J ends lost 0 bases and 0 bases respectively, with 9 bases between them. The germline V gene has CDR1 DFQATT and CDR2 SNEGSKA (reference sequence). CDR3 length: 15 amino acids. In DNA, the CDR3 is TGCAGTGCTAGAGAGTCAGGGACAGCCAAAAACATTCAGTACTTC. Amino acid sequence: CSARESGTAKNIQYF.

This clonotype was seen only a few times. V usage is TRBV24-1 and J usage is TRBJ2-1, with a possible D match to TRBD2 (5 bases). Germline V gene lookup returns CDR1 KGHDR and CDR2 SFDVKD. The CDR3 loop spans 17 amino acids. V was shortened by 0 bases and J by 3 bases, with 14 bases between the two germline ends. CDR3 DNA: TGTGCCACCAGTGATTTGCTTCCCGACTATCACTACAATGAGCAGTTCTTC. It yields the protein CATSDLLPDYHYNEQFF.

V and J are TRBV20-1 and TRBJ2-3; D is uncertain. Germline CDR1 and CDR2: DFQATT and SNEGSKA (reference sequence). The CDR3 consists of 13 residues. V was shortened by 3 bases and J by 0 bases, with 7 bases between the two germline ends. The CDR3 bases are TGCAGTGCTAGTCTGCGTAGCACAGATACGCAGTATTTT. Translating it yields CSASLRSTDTQYF.

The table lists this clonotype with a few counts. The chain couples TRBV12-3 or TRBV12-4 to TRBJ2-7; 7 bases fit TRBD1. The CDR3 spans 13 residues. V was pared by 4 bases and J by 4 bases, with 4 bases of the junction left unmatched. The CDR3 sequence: CASSSQGRYEQYF. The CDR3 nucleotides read TGTGCCAGCAGTTCACAGGGGCGGTACGAGCAGTACTTC.

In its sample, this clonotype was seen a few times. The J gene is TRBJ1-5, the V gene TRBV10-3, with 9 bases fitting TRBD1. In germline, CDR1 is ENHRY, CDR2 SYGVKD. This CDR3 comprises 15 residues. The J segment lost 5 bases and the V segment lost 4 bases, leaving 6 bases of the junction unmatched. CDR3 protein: CAISVTGGSDQPQHF. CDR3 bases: TGTGCCATCAGTGTGACAGGGGGGAGCGATCAGCCCCAGCATTTT.

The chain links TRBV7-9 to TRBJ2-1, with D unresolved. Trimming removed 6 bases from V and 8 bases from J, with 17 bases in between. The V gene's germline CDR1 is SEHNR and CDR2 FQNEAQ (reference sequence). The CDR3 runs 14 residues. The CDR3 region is CASRPSIFRDEQFF. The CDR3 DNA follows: TGTGCCAGCAGACCGTCAATCTTTCGGGATGAGCAGTTCTTC.

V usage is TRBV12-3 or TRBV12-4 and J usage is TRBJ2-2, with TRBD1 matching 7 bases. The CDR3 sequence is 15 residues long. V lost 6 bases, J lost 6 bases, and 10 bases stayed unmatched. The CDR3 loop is CASRGGQRFPGELFF. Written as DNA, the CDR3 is TGTGCCAGCAGAGGGGGACAGAGGTTCCCCGGGGAGCTGTTTTTT.

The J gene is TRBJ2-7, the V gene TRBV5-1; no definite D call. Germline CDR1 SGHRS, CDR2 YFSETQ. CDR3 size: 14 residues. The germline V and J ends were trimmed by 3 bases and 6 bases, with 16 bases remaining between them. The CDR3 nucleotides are TGCGCCAGCAGCTCTACCGGAACGTCTGGCGAGCAGTACTTC. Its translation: CASSSTGTSGEQYF.

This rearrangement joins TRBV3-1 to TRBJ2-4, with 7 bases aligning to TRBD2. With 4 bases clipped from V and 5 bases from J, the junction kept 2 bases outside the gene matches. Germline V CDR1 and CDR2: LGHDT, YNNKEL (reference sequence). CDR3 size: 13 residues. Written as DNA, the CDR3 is TGTGCCAGCAGCCGTGCGGGGGAAAACATTCAGTACTTC. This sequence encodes CASSRAGENIQYF. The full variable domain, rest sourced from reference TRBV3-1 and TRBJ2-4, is DTAVSQTPKYLVTQMGNDKSIKCEQNLGHDTMYWYKQDSKKFLKIMFSYNNKELIINETVPNRFSPKSPDKAHLNLHINSLELGDSAVYFCASSRAGENIQYFGAGTRLSVL.

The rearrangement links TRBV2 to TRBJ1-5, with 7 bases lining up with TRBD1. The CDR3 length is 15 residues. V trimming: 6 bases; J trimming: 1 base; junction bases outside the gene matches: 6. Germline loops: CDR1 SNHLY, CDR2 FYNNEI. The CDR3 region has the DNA TGTGCCAGCAGAGGGACAGCGCAGAGCAATCAGCCCCAGCATTTT. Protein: CASRGTAQSNQPQHF.

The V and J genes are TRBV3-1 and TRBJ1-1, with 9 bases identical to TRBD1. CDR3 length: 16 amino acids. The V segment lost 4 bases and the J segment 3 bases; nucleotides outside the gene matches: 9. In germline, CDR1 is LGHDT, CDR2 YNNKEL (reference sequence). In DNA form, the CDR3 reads TGTGCCAGCAGCCGATGGACAGGGGATGATTACACTGAAGCTTTCTTT. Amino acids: CASSRWTGDDYTEAFF. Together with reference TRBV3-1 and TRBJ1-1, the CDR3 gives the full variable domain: DTAVSQTPKYLVTQMGNDKSIKCEQNLGHDTMYWYKQDSKKFLKIMFSYNNKELIINETVPNRFSPKSPDKAHLNLHINSLELGDSAVYFCASSRWTGDDYTEAFFGQGTRLTVV.